The T cell receptor beta chain described here comes from a study of regulatory T cells in long-lasting Graves disease. Study findings and constraints: Persistent disease showed a preference for TRBV28, TRBJ1-2 and TRBJ2-5.

Time point specified: persistent/refractory GD, antithyroid drugs over 5 years with positive TRAb. The authors made the TCR library using RNA they extracted from PBMCs. Building of the TCR beta libraries involved iRepertoire HTBI primers and Arm-PCR of CDR3 regions. TCRdb re-derived calls from the multiplex PCR reads in MiXCR, one entry per CDR3 protein. The table has 400,000 to 500,000 distinct CDR3 sequences, around a fifth seen once. This clonotype has only a few counts. What it binds is not known. Trimming cost V 4 bases and J 1 base, with 11 bases left between them. The V gene's germline CDR1 is MDHEN and CDR2 SYDVKM. The CDR3 has 15 amino acids.

Sequencing was performed on peripheral blood mononuclear cells (PBMCs), taken when the disease was refractory, from a patient treated with antithyroid drugs. The TCR was taken from a female donor with Graves disease. This chain connects TRBV28 to TRBJ1-3; D remains unclear. DNA for the CDR3: TGTGCCAGCAGTTCCCTGACAACTTCTGGAAACACCATATATTTT. It is translated as CASSSLTTSGNTIYF.